The 17 T cell receptor beta chains given below trace back to one sample, sequenced in a study of human T cells and chemical hapten exposure. From the RACE reads, TCRdb called clonotypes with MiXCR, one entry per CDR3 protein. This sample yields roughly 380,000 distinct CDR3 sequences, of which approximately 5.1% are seen a single time; 2% to 3% belongs to the top ten. Time point meaning: pre-sensitization, week 0. Treatment specified: therapeutic diphenylcyclopropenone sensitization with weekly scalp DPC. The sample was whole blood, taken in connection with sensitization to the hapten diphenylcyclopropenone (DPC). The receptors derive from a woman aged 45-65 years with alopecia areata. Some clones in this sample may be carry-over from other donors' samples.

Many counts were recorded for this clonotype. The chain combines TRBV11-2 with TRBJ2-1; weak D call: TRBD2 (7 bases). The CDR3 is 17 residues long. Germline CDR1 and CDR2: SGHAT and FQNNGV. Trimming stripped 5 bases from V and 3 bases from J, with 20 bases between. The CDR3 region is CASSRGGRETLYNEQFF. Here the CDR3 DNA reads TGTGCCAGCAGCCGTGGGGGGCGGGAGACTCTCTACAATGAGCAGTTCTTC. The full variable domain, rest sourced from reference TRBV11-2 and TRBJ2-1, is EAGVAQSPRYKIIEKRQSVAFWCNPISGHATLYWYQQILGQGPKLLIQFQNNGVVDDSQLPKDRFSAERLKGVDSTLKIQPAKLEDSAVYLCASSRGGRETLYNEQFFGPGTRLTVL.

This clonotype was detected only a few times. The chain is built from TRBV6-5 and TRBJ1-3; no firm D call. CDR1 and CDR2 (germline): MNHEY, SVGAGI. The CDR3 spans 13 residues. Trimming removed 6 bases from V and 4 bases from J, with 10 bases in between. CDR3 residues: CASSRTEGNTIYF. CDR3 sequence (DNA): TGTGCCAGCAGCCGTACGGAGGGAAACACCATATATTTT.

This clonotype appeared many times. The rearrangement links TRBV27 to TRBJ2-1, with D possibly being TRBD2 (5 bases). CDR1 and CDR2 from the germline V gene are MNHEY and SMNVEV (reference sequence). The CDR3 extends over 16 amino acids. V was cut by 3 bases and J by 0 bases, with 12 bases left in between. The CDR3 loop is CASSLDFFSSYNEQFF. CDR3 bases: TGTGCCAGCAGTTTGGACTTTTTTAGCTCCTACAATGAGCAGTTCTTC.

This clonotype was found many times. The chain is built from TRBV5-1 and TRBJ2-3; 7 bases are shared with TRBD1. The ends lost 0 bases at V and 4 bases at J; junction bases unmatched: 2. The germline CDR1 and CDR2 sequences are SGHRS and YFSETQ. The CDR3 contains 14 residues. CDR3 in DNA: TGCGCCAGCAGCTTGGGACAGGGCGCAGATACGCAGTATTTT. Amino acids: CASSLGQGADTQYF.

At least ten counts were recorded for this clonotype. A read error may account for a junction end that differs from germline. The chain has TRBV11-3 and TRBJ2-5, with no clear D. The CDR3 spans 16 residues. Germline V lookup: CDR1 SGHNT, CDR2 YENEEA. The CDR3 nucleotides are TGTGCCAGCAGGTTAGGGTCCTCGGCGTTCCAAGAGACCCAGTACTTC. Encoded protein: CASRLGSSAFQETQYF.

This clonotype was recorded at least ten times. J is TRBJ2-3 and V is TRBV4-2; TRBD2 aligns across 8 bases. Trimming removed 2 bases from V and 0 bases from J; junction bases left unmatched: 7. The germline gives CDR1 LGHNA, CDR2 YNFKEQ. The CDR3 contains 17 residues. CDR3 DNA sequence: TGTGCCAGCAGCCAAACAACTAGCGGAGCTAGCACAGATACGCAGTATTTT. As protein: CASSQTTSGASTDTQYF.

The rearrangement joins TRBV3-1 to TRBJ2-2; TRBD1 or TRBD2 may be the D gene (7 bases each). V was clipped by 6 bases and J by 3 bases, with 11 bases between them. The germline V gene has CDR1 LGHDT and CDR2 YNNKEL (reference sequence). CDR3 length: 14 residues. CDR3 residues: CASSPGGDTGELFF. In DNA, the CDR3 is TGTGCCAGCAGTCCAGGGGGGGACACCGGGGAGCTGTTTTTT.

This clonotype occurred a few times. The chain joins TRBV27 to TRBJ1-6, with 7 nucleotides matching TRBD1. The V gene end was trimmed by 6 bases and the J gene end by 0 bases; junction bases not matched to a gene: 5. Germline V gene data show CDR1 as MNHEY and CDR2 as SMNVEV (reference sequence). The CDR3 runs to 16 residues. CDR3 sequence (DNA): TGTGCCAGCAGGACAGGGCCAGGCTCCTATAATTCACCCCTCCACTTT. Translated, it gives CASRTGPGSYNSPLHF.

This clonotype has a count of ten or more. The rearrangement uses TRBV28 and TRBJ1-3; D uncertain. Deletions cut 1 base from V and 0 bases from J, with 7 bases between. This CDR3 has 15 residues. CDR1 and CDR2 from the germline V gene are MDHEN and SYDVKM. This chain's CDR3 is CASSLSWSSGNTIYF. CDR3 DNA sequence: TGTGCCAGCAGTTTATCTTGGAGCTCTGGAAACACCATATATTTT.

V gene TRBV5-1 combines with J gene TRBJ2-3, with D possibly being TRBD1 (6 bases). The V end lost 4 bases, the J end lost 1 base, and 13 bases lay between the germline ends. The CDR3 length is 15 residues. Germline lookup yields CDR1 SGHRS and CDR2 YFSETQ. CDR3 residues: CASSEGGVGTDTQYF. The CDR3 DNA sequence: TGCGCCAGCAGCGAAGGGGGAGTAGGCACAGATACGCAGTATTTT.

The V and J genes are TRBV2 and TRBJ1-2, with 10 positions matching TRBD1. Trimming took 8 bases from V and 7 from J; bases not matched to a gene: 10. Germline V gives CDR1 SNHLY, CDR2 FYNNEI. There are 14 residues in the CDR3. The chain's CDR3 is CASSGTGVVFGYTF. CDR3 in DNA: TGTGCCAGCTCCGGGACAGGGGTCGTATTTGGCTACACCTTC.

About this clonotype itself: It may be a read error: a sequence one base away is much more abundant. The chain carries TRBV3-1 and TRBJ2-1; 12 positions match TRBD2. The germline V gene encodes CDR1 LGHDT and CDR2 YNNKEL (reference sequence). This CDR3 has 17 amino acids. The CDR3 here is CTSSQDRTSGRNNEQFF. DNA for the CDR3: TGTACCAGCAGCCAAGATCGTACTAGCGGGAGGAACAATGAGCAGTTCTTC.

This clonotype came up many times. The chain carries TRBV20-1 and TRBJ1-4, with 7 bases fitting TRBD1. Germline CDR1 reads DFQATT; CDR2 reads SNEGSKA (reference sequence). V lost 0 bases to trimming and J lost 6 bases; unmatched junction nucleotides: 4. The CDR3 is 14 amino acids. DNA for the CDR3: TGCAGTGCTAGAGATCAGGGGACAGATGAAAAACTGTTTTTT. As protein: CSARDQGTDEKLFF.

Ten or more counts support this clonotype. This chain uses TRBV4-2 with TRBJ1-5, with unresolved D. Looked up from germline, CDR1 is LGHNA and CDR2 is YNFKEQ. This CDR3 is built from 15 residues. V dropped 1 base and J dropped 3 bases, with 10 bases sitting between them. The CDR3 here is CASSQVGGNNQPQHF. The DNA of the CDR3 is TGTGCCAGCAGCCAAGTTGGCGGCAACAATCAGCCCCAGCATTTT.

The chain uses TRBV5-1 and TRBJ2-7; D gene uncertain. The V and J ends lost 1 base and 2 bases respectively, with 10 bases between them. CDR1 and CDR2 from the germline V gene are SGHRS and YFSETQ. This CDR3 has 14 amino acids. The CDR3 DNA reads TGCGCCAGCAGCTTGTCAGTTAAAACCTACGAGCAGTACTTC. Translating it yields CASSLSVKTYEQYF.

This clonotype was detected ten times or more. The J gene is TRBJ1-1, the V gene TRBV20-1, with a possible D match to TRBD1 (5 bases). V was trimmed by 0 bases and J by 8 bases, leaving 16 bases between them. The CDR3 length is 14 residues. Germline loops: CDR1 DFQATT, CDR2 SNEGSKA (reference sequence). The DNA of the CDR3 is TGCAGTGCTAGAGAGGAGGGGCGCGTGTTGGAAGCTTTCTTT. As protein: CSAREEGRVLEAFF.

This clonotype appeared many times. The chain uses TRBV7-9 and TRBJ2-7, with a weak D call TRBD2 (6 bases). The CDR3 length is 12 residues. CDR1 is SEHNR, CDR2 FQNEAQ, per germline (reference sequence). Trimming cost V 3 bases and J 6 bases, with 9 bases left between them. CDR3 amino acids: CASSLGGTEQYF. The DNA of the CDR3 is TGTGCCAGCAGCTTGGGGGGAACCGAGCAGTACTTC. Full variable domain (outside the CDR3, taken from reference TRBV7-9 and TRBJ2-7): DTGVSQNPRHKITKRGQNVTFRCDPISEHNRLYWYRQTLGQGPEFLTYFQNEAQLEKSRLLSDRFSAERPKGSFSTLEIQRTEQGDSAMYLCASSLGGTEQYFGPGTRLTVT.